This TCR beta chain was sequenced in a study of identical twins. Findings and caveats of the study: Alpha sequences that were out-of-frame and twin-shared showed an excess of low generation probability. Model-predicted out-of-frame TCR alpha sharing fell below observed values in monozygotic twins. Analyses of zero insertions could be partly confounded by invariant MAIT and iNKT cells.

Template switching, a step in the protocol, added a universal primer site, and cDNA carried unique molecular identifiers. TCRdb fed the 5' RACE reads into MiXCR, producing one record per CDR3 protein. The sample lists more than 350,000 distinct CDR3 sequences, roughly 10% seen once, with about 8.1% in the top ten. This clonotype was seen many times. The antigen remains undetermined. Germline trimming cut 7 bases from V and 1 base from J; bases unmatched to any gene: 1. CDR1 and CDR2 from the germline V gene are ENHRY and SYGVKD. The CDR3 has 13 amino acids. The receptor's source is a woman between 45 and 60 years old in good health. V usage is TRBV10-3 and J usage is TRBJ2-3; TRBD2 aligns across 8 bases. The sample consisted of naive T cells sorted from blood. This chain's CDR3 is CAIKLAGTDTQYF. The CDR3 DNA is TGTGCCATCAAACTAGCGGGCACAGATACGCAGTATTTT.